This T cell receptor beta chain was sequenced during a study of T cells in Graves' hyperthyroidism and ophthalmopathy. Looking at the study overall: Blood from the periphery was taken at initial diagnosis, before any treatment.

This clonotype was recorded many times. The diagnostic basis comprised clinical symptoms, serum thyroxine and TRAb, thyroid ultrasound and orbital computed tomography. RNA transcripts provided the source from which TCR beta CDR3 regions were amplified. Initially, a first-round RT-PCR of the TCR CDR3 employed the HTBI primer set. TCRdb ran MiXCR on the multiplex PCR reads and lists one entry per CDR3 protein. The sample records a few hundred thousand distinct CDR3 sequences, roughly 13% being singletons. In germline, CDR1 is SEHNR, CDR2 FQNEAQ (reference sequence). The CDR3 has 17 amino acids. Losses at the gene ends were 4 bases for V and 4 bases for J; bases not matched to a gene: 10.

Sequenced input: blood. This chain joins TRBV7-9 and TRBJ2-2; 9 nucleotides align to TRBD1. The sequence came from a middle-aged woman with Graves' ophthalmopathy. The CDR3 bases are TGTGCCAGCAGCTCGTACAGGGGGCGACCGGGCACCGGGGAGCTGTTTTTT. Translating gives CASSSYRGRPGTGELFF. The complete variable domain, with remaining parts taken from reference TRBV7-9 and TRBJ2-2, reads DTGVSQNPRHKITKRGQNVTFRCDPISEHNRLYWYRQTLGQGPEFLTYFQNEAQLEKSRLLSDRFSAERPKGSFSTLEIQRTEQGDSAMYLCASSSYRGRPGTGELFFGEGSRLTVL.